This T cell receptor (beta chain) stems from a study of blood T cell repertoires in COVID-19 (dated by TCRdb to 2019 to 2021). At the level of the whole study: The collaborator samples originated in the United States, Italy and Spain and spanned the acute and convalescent phases of COVID-19. Sample metadata almost always included a de-identified subject ID, COVID-19 status, age in years and sex. Subjects who had been exposed to COVID-19, were actively infected with it, or had recovered from it provided the deeply sampled blood TCRbeta repertoires that made up the dataset. The samples were drawn from two sources: the first 160 participants of the ongoing ImmuneRACE study, and 1,200 or so subjects contributed by 6 global collaborators. The repertoires were released in a freely available public database intended as a resource for research on the immune response to SARS-CoV-2. HLA class I and class II types, where available, came from metadata supplied by the sample provider rather than from assay-based typing. The material from the prospective study consisted of cDNA or gDNA derived from T cells, B-cell-depleted T cells, or PBMCs.

The CDR3, from cysteine to phenylalanine, totals 15 residues. The retained sequence is limited to the CDR3, 45 bases, with the frame set at the first base. Trimming leaves V shorter by 1 base and J shorter by 3 bases, with the junction holding 6 bases beyond the gene matches. The germline V gene gives CDR1 as SGHTA and CDR2 as FQGNSA. TCRbeta CDR3 regions were amplified from genomic DNA by means of the immunoSEQ Assay, a bias-controlled multiplex PCR. In the paper's pipeline: The number of nucleated cells in each sample was estimated from the amplification of reference gene primers within the assay. To quantify the absolute abundance of each unique TCRbeta CDR3 rearrangement, sequence reads were collapsed and filtered. For each sample, productive Simpson clonality was calculated as the square root of Simpson's diversity index across productive rearrangements. Entries here come from immuneACCESS through TCRdb and include only in-frame sequences with V and J called. Some clones fail to appear in such tables; in the studies checked, an unresolved V gene covers under half of the shortfall, and the cause of the remainder is unknown. Clone size and V and J calls were adopted from that table, with D and trimming inferred from the DNA. The sample records 70,000 to 75,000 clones, more than 90% of which are singletons. About 8.9% of the sample goes to the ten largest clones.

Findings and caveats that apply to the study as a whole: Clinical and demographic metadata were provided uncurated, with the amount varying by source and participant.

Collaborating institutions collected whole blood in K2EDTA tubes following their own protocols. For TCRbeta analysis, collaborators shipped samples as frozen whole blood, isolated PBMCs, or DNA extracted from either of those sample types. Of note for this clone: This receptor's antigen is unknown. No much larger clone is present one base from it, and per-base qualities are unavailable.

The V and J genes are TRBV7-2 and TRBJ2-7; a stretch of 7 junction bases matches TRBD2. Sequenced material: peripheral blood. This clonotype was sampled from a human donor in a cohort sampled during active COVID-19. Here is the DNA: TGTGCCAGCAGCTTAGTACCTAGCGGAAGCTACGAGCAGTACTTC. Its protein product is CASSLVPSGSYEQYF.